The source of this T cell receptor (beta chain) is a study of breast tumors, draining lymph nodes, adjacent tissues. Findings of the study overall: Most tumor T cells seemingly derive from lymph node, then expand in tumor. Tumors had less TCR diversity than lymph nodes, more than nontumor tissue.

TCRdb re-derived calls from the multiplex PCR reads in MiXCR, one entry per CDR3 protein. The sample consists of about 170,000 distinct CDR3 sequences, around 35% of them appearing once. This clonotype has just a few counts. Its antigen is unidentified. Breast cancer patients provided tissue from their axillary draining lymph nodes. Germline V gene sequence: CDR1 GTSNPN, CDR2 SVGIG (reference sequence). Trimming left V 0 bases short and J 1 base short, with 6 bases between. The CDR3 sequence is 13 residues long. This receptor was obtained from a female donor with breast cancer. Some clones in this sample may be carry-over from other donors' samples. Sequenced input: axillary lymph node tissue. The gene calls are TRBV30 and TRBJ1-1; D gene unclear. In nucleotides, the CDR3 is TGTGCCTGGAGTGTTATCCCGAACACTGAAGCTTTCTTT. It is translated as CAWSVIPNTEAFF.